A selection of T cell receptor beta chains follows, all from one sample in a study of cytomegalovirus exposure and HLA in healthy donors. The data were produced by immunoSEQ multiplex PCR, yet TCRdb's version contains in-frame clones alone and is incomplete. Counted here are roughly 100,000 clones, roughly three fifths occurring once; the ten biggest clones make up over 4%. Input material: PBMCs. These receptors all come from a human donor in good health. Both conserved end residues are part of each CDR3. A D gene is named only where the DNA matches it firmly. Only part of the rows carry a size: once, few, many, or a class if the clone is expanded.

v_gene	len	j_gene	abundance	d_gene	CDR3aa	CDR3nt
TRBV7-3	13	TRBJ2-1	few	-	CASSWTGTSEQFF	TGTGCCAGCAGCTGGACTGGCACTAGCGAGCAGTTCTTC
TRBV7-9	14	TRBJ2-7	few	-	CASSQVGALRGQYF	TGTGCCAGCAGCCAAGTGGGAGCCCTACGAGGGCAGTACTTC
TRBV16	14	TRBJ1-5	once	-	CASSQLDSYQPQHF	TGTGCCAGCAGCCAATTAGACAGTTATCAGCCCCAGCATTTT
TRBV6-5	11	TRBJ1-1	few	-	CASSYGREAFF	TGTGCCAGCAGTTACGGGAGAGAAGCTTTCTTT
TRBV27	15	TRBJ2-1	-	TRBD2	CASSLRTSAYNEQFF	TGTGCCAGCAGTTTGAGGACTAGCGCCTACAATGAGCAGTTCTTC
TRBV15	15	TRBJ2-1	-	-	CATSSDRSPYNEQFF	TGTGCCACCAGCAGTGACAGGAGCCCCTACAATGAGCAGTTCTTC
TRBV19	14	TRBJ2-1	few	-	CASSRWERDNEQFF	TGTGCCAGTAGTCGGTGGGAGAGGGACAATGAGCAGTTCTTC
TRBV2	15	TRBJ1-5	-	-	CASSVGRASNQPQHF	TGTGCCAGCAGTGTGGGCAGGGCTAGCAATCAGCCCCAGCATTTT
TRBV5-6	16	TRBJ2-5	few	TRBD1	CASSETQGALKETQYF	TGTGCCAGCAGCGAGACACAGGGGGCGCTTAAAGAGACCCAGTACTTC
TRBV4-1	15	TRBJ2-3	-	-	CASSHPGPGTDTQYF	TGCGCCAGCAGCCACCCCGGTCCTGGCACAGATACGCAGTATTTT
TRBV11-2	15	TRBJ2-7	once	-	CASSQVPGAAAEQYF	TGTGCCAGCAGCCAGGTTCCGGGAGCGGCGGCCGAGCAGTACTTC
TRBV11-2	18	TRBJ1-2	-	TRBD1	CASSPRSLRTGLIYGYTF	TGTGCCAGCAGCCCGAGGAGTTTGAGGACAGGCCTAATCTATGGCTACACCTTC
TRBV14	17	TRBJ2-1	once	TRBD2	CASSQDLGLAGGNEQFF	TGTGCCAGCAGCCAAGATCTGGGGTTAGCGGGAGGTAATGAGCAGTTCTTC
TRBV27	15	TRBJ2-7	-	TRBD2	CASSLSGTSGQGQYF	TGTGCCAGCAGTTTATCCGGGACTAGCGGCCAGGGGCAGTACTTC
TRBV7-9	11	TRBJ2-7	-	-	CASQEEGEQYF	TGTGCCAGCCAGGAGGAGGGGGAGCAGTACTTC
TRBV4-1	15	TRBJ2-7	-	TRBD2	CASSPRLAGAYEQYF	TGCGCCAGCAGCCCCCGACTAGCGGGGGCCTACGAGCAGTACTTC
TRBV19	13	TRBJ1-1	-	-	CASSTTRGTEAFF	TGTGCCAGTAGCACTACCCGCGGCACTGAAGCTTTCTTT
TRBV4-1	16	TRBJ2-1	-	TRBD2	CASSPYKRESYNEQFF	TGCGCCAGCAGCCCTTATAAGCGGGAGTCTTACAATGAGCAGTTCTTC
TRBV5-1	16	TRBJ2-2	few	-	CASSLLELGSTGELFF	TGCGCCAGCAGCTTGTTAGAGCTTGGTAGCACCGGGGAGCTGTTTTTT
TRBV7-9	12	TRBJ1-3	-	-	CASSLIQGAIYF	TGTGCCAGCAGCTTGATACAAGGGGCCATATATTTT
TRBV28	16	TRBJ2-7	-	TRBD1	CAGAGTGGSATREQYF	TGTGCCGGCGCCGGGACAGGGGGCTCCGCCACGAGGGAGCAGTACTTC
TRBV27	15	TRBJ2-7	few	-	CASTYTRGTLYEQYF	TGTGCCAGCACCTATACTCGAGGGACTCTATACGAGCAGTACTTC
TRBV18	12	TRBJ1-1	-	-	CASSFTPPEAFF	TGTGCCAGCTCATTCACTCCCCCTGAAGCTTTCTTT
TRBV2	14	TRBJ2-7	few	-	CASSAGTGSYEQYF	TGTGCCAGCAGTGCCGGGACTGGCTCCTACGAGCAGTACTTC
TRBV5-1	17	TRBJ2-5	-	TRBD2	CASSPGVAGDGRETQYF	TGCGCCAGCAGCCCGGGCGTAGCGGGAGATGGCAGAGAGACCCAGTACTTC
TRBV5-5	14	TRBJ1-1	few	-	CASSLAGANTEAFF	TGTGCCAGCAGCTTAGCGGGGGCTAACACTGAAGCTTTCTTT
TRBV7-9	15	TRBJ1-2	few	TRBD1	CASRFTGGSSYGYTF	TGTGCCAGCAGGTTTACAGGGGGCTCTAGCTATGGCTACACCTTC
TRBV5-5	12	TRBJ1-2	-	-	CASSIGLYGYTF	TGTGCCAGCAGCATCGGACTCTATGGCTACACCTTC
TRBV6-6	13	TRBJ1-2	-	-	CASMSDRLYGYTF	TGTGCCAGCATGAGTGACAGATTATATGGCTACACCTTC
TRBV5-4	16	TRBJ2-5	few	TRBD1	CASSAGTGGLGETQYF	TGTGCCAGCAGCGCCGGGACAGGGGGCTTGGGGGAGACCCAGTACTTC
TRBV28	15	TRBJ1-5	-	-	CASVPRAFSNQPQHF	TGTGCCAGCGTACCCAGGGCTTTTAGCAATCAGCCCCAGCATTTT
TRBV20-1	11	TRBJ1-2	-	TRBD1	CSARRQGAYTF	TGCAGTGCTAGAAGACAGGGGGCCTACACCTTC
TRBV9	15	TRBJ2-7	-	-	CASSEGRSSSYEQYF	TGTGCCAGCAGTGAGGGAAGATCAAGCTCCTACGAGCAGTACTTC